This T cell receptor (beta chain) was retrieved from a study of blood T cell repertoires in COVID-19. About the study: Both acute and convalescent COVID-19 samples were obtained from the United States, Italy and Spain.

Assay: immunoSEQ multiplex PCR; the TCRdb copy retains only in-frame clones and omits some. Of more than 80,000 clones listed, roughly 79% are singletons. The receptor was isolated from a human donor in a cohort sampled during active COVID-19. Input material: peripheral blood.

The CDR3 here is CASSPQGVFGYGYTF. CDR3 nucleotides: TGTGCCAGCAGCCCACAGGGGGTGTTTGGCTATGGCTACACCTTC. This chain joins TRBV6-5 and TRBJ1-2; 8 nucleotides line up with TRBD1. With V trimmed by 6 bases and J by 4 bases, 10 bases remained unmatched. This CDR3 has 15 residues. Germline values: CDR1 MNHEY, CDR2 SVGAGI.